This T cell receptor beta chain is drawn from a study of blood T cell repertoires in COVID-19. For the study at large: Researchers got acute and convalescent COVID-19 samples from the United States, Italy and Spain.

Authors' processing steps: Reference gene primer amplification gave nucleated cell count estimates. Here immunoSEQ multiplex PCR was the method, and the copy in TCRdb shows in-frame clones only, minus some. The V and J calls and clone size were taken over from that table, and D and trimming were inferred from the DNA. The data show about 350,000 clones, about nine tenths seen once. Membership in each cohort depended on participant-reported clinical history. In the 2 weeks before study entry, exposed participants met a COVID-19 case, which was PCR-confirmed or clinician-diagnosed. V was pared by 3 bases and J by 6 bases, with 7 bases between. The CDR3 sequence is 12 residues long. Germline V gives CDR1 SGDLS, CDR2 YYNGEE.

The receptor was derived from a woman aged 25-40 years who had been exposed to COVID-19. The sequenced material came from PBMCs or T cells enriched from blood (not recorded which). V and J are TRBV9 and TRBJ2-1; no clear D. CDR3 protein: CASSDEINEQFF. In nucleotides, the CDR3 is TGTGCCAGCAGCGATGAGATCAATGAGCAGTTCTTC.